This T cell receptor (beta chain) was sequenced for a study of T-cell reconstitution after alpha-beta-depleted transplantation in children. CDR3 size: 14 residues. Germline V gives CDR1 MNHEY, CDR2 SVGEGT. V dropped 4 bases and J dropped 4; count of bases not matched to a gene: 4. Preparation of the TCRbeta library involved a method that used unique molecular identifiers. Via MiXCR, TCRdb re-called the PCR reads, giving one row per CDR3 protein. Seen here are some 200,000 distinct CDR3 sequences, more than 14% observed once, and the top ten hold 13%. At least ten counts were recorded for this clonotype.

The TCR originated in a human donor who donated a stem cell graft to a child with acute lymphoblastic leukemia. J is TRBJ2-1 and V is TRBV6-2 or TRBV6-3; 7 bases fit TRBD2. The sequences come from PBMCs from the stem cell graft donor, collected from the stem cell graft. The CDR3 here is CASSSPSGYNEQFF. CDR3 bases: TGTGCCAGCAGTTCCCCTAGCGGTTACAATGAGCAGTTCTTC.